This T cell receptor beta chain emerged from a study of cytomegalovirus exposure and HLA in healthy donors. Whole-study findings and limits: Rare TCR sequences dominated, though some public TCRs recurred in many donors. Investigators reported around 150 TCR beta chains as tied to cytomegalovirus.

PCR used 60 Vbeta primers and 13 Jbeta primers. The table came from immunoSEQ multiplex PCR; TCRdb's copy has only in-frame clones and leaves some out. The sample records some 100,000 clones, 79% being singletons. Points on this clone: Its antigen is unidentified. One end of the junction varies from germline; a read error may be responsible.

At collection, donors were nominally healthy, but unrecorded immune exposures were probable. This CDR3 region has 15 residues. The germline CDR1 and CDR2 sequences are SGHTA and FQGNSA. The sequenced sample was PBMCs. This sequence was found in a female donor in good health and CMV-seropositive. V gene TRBV7-2 combines with J gene TRBJ2-4; 7 nucleotides align to TRBD1. DNA for the CDR3: TGTGCCAGCAGCTTAGGGCCCACAGGGGAAAACAGTCAGTACTTC. Encoded protein: CASSLGPTGENSQYF.